The 29 T cell receptor beta chains below were found in one sample sequenced in a study of blood T cell repertoires in COVID-19. Repertoires were generated with immunoSEQ multiplex PCR, while TCRdb's copy carries only in-frame clones and drops some. The sample consists of 230,000 or so clones, around 89% of them appearing once. The specimen was PBMCs or T cells enriched from blood (not recorded which). These receptors came from a woman aged 25 to 45 who had recovered from COVID-19.

The rearrangement joins TRBV12-3 or TRBV12-4 to TRBJ1-4; D perhaps matches TRBD1 (5 bases). Deletions cut 11 bases from V and 4 bases from J, with 14 bases between. CDR3 length: 13 amino acids. CDR3 protein: CAGVVQGNEKLFF. The CDR3, as DNA: TGTGCCGGAGTGGTCCAGGGTAATGAAAAACTGTTTTTT.

The chain employs TRBV29-1 and TRBJ2-5; 7 nucleotides agree with TRBD1. The germline V gene has CDR1 SQVTM and CDR2 ANQGSEA. With 4 bases clipped from V and 4 bases from J, the junction kept 3 bases outside the gene matches. This CDR3 has 12 amino acids. The CDR3 nucleotides are TGCAGCGTTGCGGCAGGGGGAGAGACCCAGTACTTC. Its translation: CSVAAGGETQYF.

This clone was recorded once. The chain recombines TRBV4-3 with TRBJ1-2; the match to TRBD1 covers 9 bases. Trimming at V came to 3 bases and at J to 8 bases, leaving 16 bases not matched to a gene. The germline V gene has CDR1 LGHNA and CDR2 YSLEER. The CDR3 runs 17 residues. CDR3 sequence: CASSQATGTGREEGYTF. In nucleotides, the CDR3 is TGCGCCAGCAGCCAGGCGACCGGGACAGGGAGGGAGGAAGGCTACACCTTC.

V usage is TRBV2 and J usage is TRBJ1-5, with a weak D call TRBD1 (5 bases). This CDR3 is built from 16 residues. Germline V CDR1 and CDR2: SNHLY, FYNNEI. Trimming removed 0 bases from V and 6 bases from J, with 15 bases in between. CDR3 amino acids: CASSEARGGNSQPQHF. Written as DNA, the CDR3 is TGTGCCAGCAGTGAAGCGCGGGGGGGGAACAGTCAGCCCCAGCATTTT.

The chain carries TRBV7-2 and TRBJ1-2; D gene uncertain. The germline V and J ends were trimmed by 5 bases and 4 bases, with 8 bases remaining between them. The CDR3 sequence is 12 residues long. The germline gives CDR1 SGHTA, CDR2 FQGNSA. The CDR3 here is CASSPLIYGYTF. The CDR3 DNA reads as TGTGCCAGCAGCCCACTTATCTATGGCTACACCTTC.

This chain connects TRBV9 to TRBJ2-6; possibly TRBD1 for D (6 bases). The V gene lost 4 bases and the J gene lost 2 bases, with 13 bases spanning the gap. Germline loops: CDR1 SGDLS, CDR2 YYNGEE. This CDR3 is 16 amino acids long. The CDR3 nucleotides are TGTGCCAGCAGCAAGCGGACAGACCCTGGGGCCAACGTCCTGACTTTC. Translated: CASSKRTDPGANVLTF.

J is TRBJ1-4 and V is TRBV7-7; a weak D match, TRBD1 (5 bases). There are 15 residues in the CDR3. Germline CDR1 SSHAT, CDR2 FNYEAQ (reference sequence). The ends were cut back, 1 base at V and 4 bases at J, with 10 bases in the middle. DNA for the CDR3: TGTGCCAGCAGCTTAGGGGTTAGGGGTAATGAAAAACTGTTTTTT. This gives the protein CASSLGVRGNEKLFF.

The chain has TRBV4-2 and TRBJ1-6; D is unclear. The CDR3 loop spans 14 amino acids. Per the germline V gene, CDR1 is LGHNA and CDR2 is YNFKEQ. V was pared by 4 bases and J by 8 bases, with 12 bases between. CDR3 in DNA: TGTGCCAGCAGCCTGGAGACGGCCTATTCACCCCTCCACTTT. Protein product: CASSLETAYSPLHF.

This CDR3 reads CASSPRGVGAANQPQHF. The CDR3 DNA is TGTGCCAGCTCACCACGCGGAGTGGGTGCCGCGAATCAGCCCCAGCATTTT. This chain connects TRBV18 to TRBJ1-5; no clear D. V lost 1 base, J lost 4 bases, and 17 bases lay in between. The CDR3 sequence is 17 residues long. Germline CDR1 reads KGHSH; CDR2 reads LQKENI.

The rearrangement links TRBV5-8 to TRBJ2-7; D gene ambiguous. V was pared by 0 bases and J by 4 bases, with 2 bases between. The CDR3 has 11 amino acids. CDR1 is SGHTS, CDR2 YDEGEE, per germline. CDR3 bases: TGTGCCAGCAGCTTGGCTTACGAGCAGTACTTC. Encoded protein: CASSLAYEQYF.

J is TRBJ2-5 and V is TRBV2; TRBD2 matches 14 bases. The CDR3 runs to 15 residues. The germline V gene encodes CDR1 SNHLY and CDR2 FYNNEI. Trimming at V came to 7 bases and at J to 4 bases, leaving 5 bases not matched to a gene. Written as DNA, the CDR3 is TGTGCCAGCATAAATGGACTAGCGGGGGGAGAGACCCAGTACTTC. This encodes CASINGLAGGETQYF.

The chain carries TRBV5-6 and TRBJ1-6; 8 positions agree with TRBD1. The CDR3 sequence is 15 residues long. The germline V gene has CDR1 SGHDT and CDR2 YYEEEE. Losses at the gene ends were 2 bases for V and 13 bases for J; bases not matched to a gene: 11. CDR3 coding DNA: TGTGCCAGCAGCTTCCCGGACAGGGTAGATTTTCCCCTCCACTTT. Residues: CASSFPDRVDFPLHF. Full variable domain (rest looked up from reference TRBV5-6 and TRBJ1-6): DAGVTQSPTHLIKTRGQQVTLRCSPKSGHDTVSWYQQALGQGPQFIFQYYEEEERQRGNFPDRFSGHQFPNYSSELNVNALLLGDSALYLCASSFPDRVDFPLHFGNGTRLTVT.

The chain combines TRBV18 with TRBJ2-7, with a possible D match to TRBD1 (5 bases). V gave up 0 bases and J gave up 0 bases, with 6 bases separating them. This CDR3 spans 14 amino acids. Germline loops: CDR1 KGHSH, CDR2 LQKENI. In nucleotides, the CDR3 is TGTGCCAGCTCACCACCGCAGGGCTCCTACGAGCAGTACTTC. Translation gives CASSPPQGSYEQYF.

The rearrangement links TRBV7-2 to TRBJ2-7; the D is unclear. V lost 2 bases, J lost 3 bases, and 8 bases lay in between. Germline-derived CDR1 and CDR2 are SGHTA and FQGNSA. The CDR3 spans 13 residues. Here the CDR3 DNA reads TGTGCCAGCAGCTTATCAATAGTCTACGAGCAGTACTTC. It specifies CASSLSIVYEQYF.

The gene calls are TRBV19 and TRBJ2-7, with 9 bases identical to TRBD1. CDR1 is LNHDA, CDR2 SQIVND, per germline (reference sequence). The CDR3 totals 16 residues. Trimming cost V 8 bases and J 4 bases; bases outside gene matches: 15. For the CDR3, the DNA is TGTGCCAGTGCCTCCGGAGGGGGACAGGGTTGGTACGAGCAGTACTTC. Amino acid sequence: CASASGGGQGWYEQYF. Full variable domain (remainder filled in from reference TRBV19 and TRBJ2-7): DGGITQSPKYLFRKEGQNVTLSCEQNLNHDAMYWYRQDPGQGLRLIYYSQIVNDFQKGDIAEGYSVSREKKESFPLTVTSAQKNPTAFYLCASASGGGQGWYEQYFGPGTRLTVT.

The V and J genes are TRBV6-1 and TRBJ2-5; 9 positions match TRBD1. The CDR3 extends over 15 amino acids. Germline trimming cut 3 bases from V and 2 bases from J; bases unmatched to any gene: 4. The germline gives CDR1 MNHNS, CDR2 SASEGT. CDR3 in amino acids: CASSEPGTGQETQYF. In DNA form, the CDR3 reads TGTGCCAGCAGTGAGCCCGGGACAGGGCAAGAGACCCAGTACTTC.

The rearrangement links TRBV10-3 to TRBJ2-5; possibly TRBD1 for D (6 bases). This CDR3 spans 14 amino acids. Looked up from germline, CDR1 is ENHRY and CDR2 is SYGVKD. V was cut by 2 bases and J by 3 bases, with 10 bases left in between. The CDR3 reads CAISEGQGKETQYF. DNA for the CDR3: TGTGCCATCAGTGAGGGGCAGGGGAAAGAGACCCAGTACTTC.

V usage is TRBV4-3 and J usage is TRBJ2-1; 9 nucleotides align to TRBD2. This CDR3 spans 17 amino acids. The germline V gene encodes CDR1 LGHNA and CDR2 YSLEER. J gave up 5 bases and V 0 bases, and 8 bases lay outside the gene matches. This chain's CDR3 is CASSQDRSGGFHNEQFF. Here the CDR3 DNA reads TGCGCCAGCAGCCAAGATAGGAGCGGGGGGTTCCACAATGAGCAGTTCTTC.

The chain is built from TRBV7-8 and TRBJ2-7; 8 bases map to TRBD2. This CDR3 spans 14 amino acids. The V gene end was trimmed by 5 bases and the J gene end by 1 base; junction bases not matched to a gene: 4. Germline V gives CDR1 SGHVS, CDR2 FQNEAQ. The CDR3, as DNA: TGTGCCAGCAGCACACTAGCGGAGTCCTACGAGCAGTACTTC. This gives the protein CASSTLAESYEQYF.

The rearrangement joins TRBV11-2 to TRBJ2-1; 7 nucleotides align to TRBD2. The CDR3 loop spans 14 amino acids. The V segment lost 4 bases and the J segment 3 bases; nucleotides outside the gene matches: 3. Germline V gene sequence: CDR1 SGHAT, CDR2 FQNNGV. The CDR3, as DNA: TGTGCCAGCAGCTCGACTAGCTTCTACAATGAGCAGTTCTTC. As protein: CASSSTSFYNEQFF.

The chain is built from TRBV15 and TRBJ1-2; 7 bases align to TRBD1. Germline assignment: CDR1 LNHNV and CDR2 YYDKDF (reference sequence). The CDR3 length is 15 residues. V gave up 0 bases and J gave up 4 bases; unmatched junction bases: 5. CDR3 nucleotide sequence: TGTGCCACCAGCAGAGATAGGGCAGGGGGCTATGGCTACACCTTC. Translated: CATSRDRAGGYGYTF.

The V gene is TRBV19, the J gene TRBJ1-1; TRBD1 is a possible D gene (6 bases). Germline CDR1 is LNHDA and CDR2 is SQIVND (reference sequence). This CDR3 is built from 15 residues. Trimming removed 0 bases at V and 3 bases at J, with 11 bases between. The CDR3 DNA reads as TGTGCCAGTAGTATAGAGTTAGCAGGGGACACTGAAGCTTTCTTT. It encodes CASSIELAGDTEAFF.

The chain employs TRBV6-5 and TRBJ2-3; 8 bases match TRBD2. The ends lost 5 bases at V and 2 bases at J; junction bases unmatched: 3. CDR1 is MNHEY, CDR2 SVGAGI, per germline. This CDR3 comprises 14 residues. CDR3 bases: TGTGCCAGCAGTCCTAGCGGGCTCACAGATACGCAGTATTTT. This codes for CASSPSGLTDTQYF.

This clone was picked up a small number of times. The DNA for the CDR3 is TGTGCCAGCAGCTTGGACAGGTTCTATGGCTACACCTTC. It yields the protein CASSLDRFYGYTF. This rearrangement joins TRBV5-4 to TRBJ1-2; D possibly corresponds to TRBD1 (5 bases). Germline assignment: CDR1 SGHNT and CDR2 YYREEE (reference sequence). V was pared by 0 bases and J by 4 bases, with 7 bases between. This CDR3 has 13 residues. Full variable domain (missing parts from reference TRBV5-4 and TRBJ1-2): ETGVTQSPTHLIKTRGQQVTLRCSSQSGHNTVSWYQQALGQGPQFIFQYYREEENGRGNFPPRFSGLQFPNYSSELNVNALELDDSALYLCASSLDRFYGYTFGSGTRLTVV.

The chain uses TRBV6-5 and TRBJ2-3, with a tentative D call TRBD1 (5 bases). Germline assignment: CDR1 MNHEY and CDR2 SVGAGI. V dropped 9 bases and J dropped 2 bases, with 18 bases sitting between them. The CDR3 is 15 residues long. Written as DNA, the CDR3 is TGTGCCAGTAAGCCCACTGGGGCCGACACAGATACGCAGTATTTT. Its protein product is CASKPTGADTDTQYF.

V and J are TRBV5-4 and TRBJ2-5, with 10 nucleotides matching TRBD1. This CDR3 spans 15 amino acids. The V segment lost 4 bases and the J segment 5 bases; nucleotides outside the gene matches: 8. The germline V gene encodes CDR1 SGHNT and CDR2 YYREEE (reference sequence). The CDR3 loop is CASSKTGGGSETQYF. CDR3 in DNA: TGTGCCAGCAGCAAGACAGGGGGCGGGTCTGAGACCCAGTACTTC.

The count of this clone is one. The chain joins TRBV11-1 to TRBJ2-7; D is unclear. The germline gives CDR1 SGHAT, CDR2 FQDESV (reference sequence). The CDR3 totals 15 residues. V was shortened by 2 bases and J by 0 bases, with 11 bases between the two germline ends. The CDR3 sequence is CASSLSVYNSYEQYF. Written as DNA, the CDR3 is TGTGCCAGCAGCTTATCGGTGTATAACTCCTACGAGCAGTACTTC.

This chain connects TRBV5-1 to TRBJ1-2, with 10 positions matching TRBD1. This CDR3 spans 15 amino acids. The J segment lost 6 bases and the V segment lost 4 bases, leaving 9 bases of the junction unmatched. CDR1 SGHRS and CDR2 YFSETQ come from the germline V gene. CDR3 region: CASSARDRGEDGYTF. CDR3 DNA: TGCGCCAGCAGCGCCCGGGACAGGGGAGAGGATGGCTACACCTTC. The variable domain in full, completed from reference TRBV5-1 and TRBJ1-2, reads KAGVTQTPRYLIKTRGQQVTLSCSPISGHRSVSWYQQTPGQGLQFLFEYFSETQRNKGNFPGRFSGRQFSNSRSEMNVSTLELGDSALYLCASSARDRGEDGYTFGSGTRLTVV.

The V and J genes are TRBV9 and TRBJ1-2; D is unresolved. The CDR3 has 15 amino acids. Germline V gene data show CDR1 as SGDLS and CDR2 as YYNGEE. The V and J ends lost 4 bases and 6 bases respectively, with 19 bases between them. CDR3 sequence reads: CASSTRTELGDGYTF. In DNA, the CDR3 is TGTGCCAGCAGCACTAGGACGGAGCTTGGAGATGGCTACACCTTC. The full variable domain, in which reference TRBV9 and TRBJ1-2 provide the parts outside the CDR3, is DSGVTQTPKHLITATGQRVTLRCSPRSGDLSVYWYQQSLDQGLQFLIQYYNGEERAKGNILERFSAQQFPDLHSELNLSSLELGDSALYFCASSTRTELGDGYTFGSGTRLTVV.